The rows below give T cell receptor beta chains drawn from one sample of a study of siplizumab effects on memory and regulatory T cells. Some clones are missing from TCRdb's copy, which holds only in-frame ones; the method was immunoSEQ multiplex PCR. The sample consists of tens of thousands of clones, about 90% of them appearing once. Sequenced input: CD8+ T cells sorted from blood. The source is a human donor in good health. Both conserved end residues are part of each CDR3. The D gene is left open where the match is weak. Size is omitted from some rows. Given values are once, few, many or a class for expanded clones.

d_gene | j_gene | v_gene | abundance | CDR3nt | CDR3aa
TRBD1 | TRBJ2-3 | TRBV5-4 | . | TGTGCCACCGATTCGGGACAGGGGCCCACAGATACGCAGTATTTT | CATDSGQGPTDTQYF
TRBD1 | TRBJ2-1 | TRBV7-9 | . | TGTGCCAGCAGCATTGGACAGGAGAAGCTCTTC | CASSIGQEKLF
. | TRBJ2-3 | TRBV6-1 | . | TGTGCCAGCGAGGACAACACAGATACGCAGTATTTT | CASEDNTDTQYF
TRBD2 | TRBJ2-1 | TRBV4-1 | . | TGCGCCAGCTGGACTAGCGGATACAATGAGCAGTTCTTC | CASWTSGYNEQFF
. | TRBJ1-1 | TRBV19 | . | TGTGCCAGTAGTATCCGGGGGGCACGGGGGAAGAACACTGAAGCTTTCTTT | CASSIRGARGKNTEAFF
. | TRBJ1-1 | TRBV9 | . | TGTGCCAGCAGCGTAGTGGGGTGGGCTGGGAACACTGAAGCTTTCTTT | CASSVVGWAGNTEAFF
TRBD1 | TRBJ2-1 | TRBV18 | once | TGTGCCAGCTCACCGAGTGGGACAGGGTCAGGTCGACCCATAAGGAGGGACAATGAGCAGTTCTTC | CASSPSGTGSGRPIRRDNEQFF
TRBD2 | TRBJ2-5 | TRBV5-1 | few | TGCGCCAGCCGTACTAGCGGGGGAACTGAGACCCAGTACTTC | CASRTSGGTETQYF
. | TRBJ1-1 | TRBV27 | . | TGTGCCAGCAGGTCTGAGGTATGGGGAAACACTGAAGCTTTCTTT | CASRSEVWGNTEAFF
. | TRBJ2-3 | TRBV5-6 | . | TGTGCCAGCAGCTTGGGTAGGGGGGGCCTCACAGATACGCAGTATTTT | CASSLGRGGLTDTQYF
. | TRBJ2-2 | TRBV6-5 | . | TGTGCCAGCAGTTACCGGACGGCGAACACCGGGGAGCTGTTTTTT | CASSYRTANTGELFF
TRBD2 | TRBJ2-7 | TRBV13 | . | TGTGCCAGCTCCTTAGCGGGGGGGACCTACGAGCAGTACTTC | CASSLAGGTYEQYF
TRBD2 | TRBJ2-7 | TRBV9 | . | TGTGCCAGCAGCGCGGGGGGGACTAGCGGGTACGAGCAGTACTTC | CASSAGGTSGYEQYF
TRBD2 | TRBJ2-3 | TRBV5-1 | . | TGCGCCAGCAGCTTAGGCGGGGGGGCTTCAGATACGCAGTATTTT | CASSLGGGASDTQYF
. | TRBJ1-1 | TRBV5-8 | . | TGTGCCAGCATAAAGATAATGGAGGACACTGAAGCTTTCTTT | CASIKIMEDTEAFF
. | TRBJ2-7 | TRBV5-1 | . | TGCGCCAGCAGTTTCGGGGTCGGGCTCTCCTACGAGCAGTACTTC | CASSFGVGLSYEQYF
. | TRBJ2-5 | TRBV27 | once | TGTGCCAGCAGTTTAGGTGGGACTTTACAAGAGACCCAGTACTTC | CASSLGGTLQETQYF
. | TRBJ2-1 | TRBV28 | . | TGTGCCAGCAGTTTAGATGCGGGAAGCTCCTACAATGAGCAGTTCTTC | CASSLDAGSSYNEQFF
TRBD2 | TRBJ2-1 | TRBV4-1 | . | TGCGCCAGCAGCCAAATGAGCGGGAGGGCCTCCGTTGAGCAGTTCTTC | CASSQMSGRASVEQFF
. | TRBJ2-2 | TRBV11-2 | . | TGTGCCAGCAGCGACCGGGGCAGCGGTGTAGGGTGGCTGTTTTTT | CASSDRGSGVGWLFF
. | TRBJ1-1 | TRBV7-9 | . | TGTGCCAGCAGGTTACAGACGCCGGCTTGGGCTGAAGCTTTCTTT | CASRLQTPAWAEAFF
. | TRBJ2-6 | TRBV4-1 | . | TGCGCCAGCAGCCAACTCGGTAATTCTGGGGCCAACGTCCTGACTTTC | CASSQLGNSGANVLTF
TRBD1 | TRBJ2-7 | TRBV13 | . | TGTGCCAGCAGCTTCCGGGACAGCTCCTACGAGCAGTACTTC | CASSFRDSSYEQYF
. | TRBJ2-7 | TRBV1 | . | TGCACCAGCAGCCATCTTTGCACCGGGACTGCCACCTACGAGCAGTACTTC | CTSSHLCTGTATYEQYF
. | TRBJ2-2 | TRBV7-6 | . | TGTGCCAGCAGCTTAGACGGGACCGGGGAGCTGTTTTTT | CASSLDGTGELFF
. | TRBJ1-1 | TRBV5-4 | . | TGTGCCAGCAGCTTTGGGTTCGGGACTGAAGCTTTCTTT | CASSFGFGTEAFF
. | TRBJ2-2 | TRBV6-1 | medium-sized | TGTGCCAGCCACGACAGGCGTGAAGCCGGGGAGCTGTTTTTT | CASHDRREAGELFF
TRBD1 | TRBJ1-5 | TRBV6-6 | . | TGTGCCAGCAGTCAGACAGGGAGGCTCGATCAGCCCCAGCATTTT | CASSQTGRLDQPQHF
. | TRBJ1-2 | TRBV27 | . | TGTGCCAGCAGTTTATCGAGTCTAACAGGGCCAGGTGGCTACACCTTC | CASSLSSLTGPGGYTF
TRBD1 | TRBJ2-1 | TRBV29-1 | few | TGCAGCGTATTCCCTCGGGACAGAAGAAATGAGCAGTTCTTC | CSVFPRDRRNEQFF
. | TRBJ2-7 | TRBV27 | . | TGTGCCAGCAGAGGATTAATGGGGGACCAGATCTACGAGCAGTACTTC | CASRGLMGDQIYEQYF
. | TRBJ2-1 | TRBV19 | . | TGTGCCAGTAGTATCGGGGGCTCCTACAATGAGCAGTTCTTC | CASSIGGSYNEQFF
. | TRBJ1-6 | TRBV11-2 | once | TGTGCCAGCAGCACCCACAGGGCGAATTCACCCCTCCACTTT | CASSTHRANSPLHF
. | TRBJ1-1 | TRBV11-2 | once | TGTGCCAGCAGCCTAGACCCGGGACTTGAAGCTTTCTTT | CASSLDPGLEAFF
. | TRBJ2-7 | TRBV5-5 | . | TGTGCCAGCAGCTTGGTAGCAGGGTTCCACGAGCAGTACTTC | CASSLVAGFHEQYF
. | TRBJ2-7 | TRBV4-1 | . | TGCGCCAGCAGCCACTCCCCGAGCTCCTACGAGCAGTACTTC | CASSHSPSSYEQYF
TRBD1 | TRBJ2-7 | TRBV7-9 | . | TGTGCCAGCTCTTTGGGGACAGGGAGTTACGAGCAGTACTTC | CASSLGTGSYEQYF
TRBD2 | TRBJ2-1 | TRBV5-4 | . | TGTGCCAGCGGATTCGGCGGGGGGGGTGAGCAGTTCTTC | CASGFGGGGEQFF
. | TRBJ2-5 | TRBV9 | . | TGTGCCAGCAGCGTTTACGGGGACCCCCGGGAGACCCAGTACTTC | CASSVYGDPRETQYF